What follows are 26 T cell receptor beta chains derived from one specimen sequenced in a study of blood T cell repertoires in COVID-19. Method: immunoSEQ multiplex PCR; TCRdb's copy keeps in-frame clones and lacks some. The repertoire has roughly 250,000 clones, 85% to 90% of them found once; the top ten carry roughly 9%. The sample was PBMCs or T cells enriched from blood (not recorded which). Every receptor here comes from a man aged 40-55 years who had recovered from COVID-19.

The CDR3 bases are TGTGCCAGCAGCTCACCCGGGACAGGGGAATATGGCTACACCTTC. This gives the protein CASSSPGTGEYGYTF. V usage is TRBV6-5 and J usage is TRBJ1-2, with 10 bases lining up with TRBD1. The CDR3 is 15 amino acids. With 6 bases clipped from V and 5 bases from J, the junction kept 9 bases outside the gene matches. Germline V lookup: CDR1 MNHEY, CDR2 SVGAGI.

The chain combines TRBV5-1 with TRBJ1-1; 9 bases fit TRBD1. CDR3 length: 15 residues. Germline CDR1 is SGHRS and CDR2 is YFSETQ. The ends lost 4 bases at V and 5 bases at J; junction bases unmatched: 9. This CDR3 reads CASSHWDRVETEAFF. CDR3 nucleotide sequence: TGCGCCAGCAGCCATTGGGACAGGGTTGAAACTGAAGCTTTCTTT.

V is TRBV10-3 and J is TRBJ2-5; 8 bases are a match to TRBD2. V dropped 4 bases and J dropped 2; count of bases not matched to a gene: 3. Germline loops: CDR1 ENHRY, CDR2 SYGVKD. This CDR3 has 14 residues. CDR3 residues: CAISGSGTQETQYF. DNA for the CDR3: TGTGCCATCAGTGGTAGCGGGACGCAAGAGACCCAGTACTTC.

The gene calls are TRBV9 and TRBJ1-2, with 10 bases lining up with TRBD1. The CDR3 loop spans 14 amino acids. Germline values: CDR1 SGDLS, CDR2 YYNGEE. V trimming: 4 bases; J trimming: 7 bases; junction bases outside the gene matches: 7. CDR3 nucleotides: TGTGCCAGCAGCTCCCGGGACAGGGGATTTGGCTACACCTTC. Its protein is CASSSRDRGFGYTF.

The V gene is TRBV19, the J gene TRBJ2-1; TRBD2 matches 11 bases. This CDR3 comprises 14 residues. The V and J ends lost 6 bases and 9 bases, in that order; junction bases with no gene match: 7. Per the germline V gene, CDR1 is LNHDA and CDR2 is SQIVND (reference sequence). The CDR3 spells CASSPTSGMGEQFF. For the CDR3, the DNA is TGTGCCAGTAGCCCGACTAGCGGGATGGGTGAGCAGTTCTTC.

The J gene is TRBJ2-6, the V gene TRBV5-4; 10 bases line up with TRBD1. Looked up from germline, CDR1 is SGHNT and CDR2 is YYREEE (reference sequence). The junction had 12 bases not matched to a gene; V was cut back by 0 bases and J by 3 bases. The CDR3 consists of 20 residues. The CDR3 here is CASSLAWPGQGMGGANVLTF. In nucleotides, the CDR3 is TGTGCCAGCAGCTTGGCCTGGCCGGGACAGGGGATGGGTGGGGCCAACGTCCTGACTTTC.

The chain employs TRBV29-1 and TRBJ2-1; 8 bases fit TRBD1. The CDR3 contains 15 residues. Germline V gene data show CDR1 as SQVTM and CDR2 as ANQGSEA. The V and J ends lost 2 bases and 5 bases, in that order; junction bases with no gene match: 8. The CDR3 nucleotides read TGCAGCGTTGAACCTCGGACAGGGTTCGACAATGAGCAGTTCTTC. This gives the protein CSVEPRTGFDNEQFF.

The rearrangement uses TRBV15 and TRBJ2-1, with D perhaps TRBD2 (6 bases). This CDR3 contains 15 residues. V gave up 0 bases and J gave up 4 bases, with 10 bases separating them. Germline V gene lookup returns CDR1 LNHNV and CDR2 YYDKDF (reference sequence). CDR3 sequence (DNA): TGTGCCACCAGCAGAGACCTGGGGGGATACAATGAGCAGTTCTTC. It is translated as CATSRDLGGYNEQFF.

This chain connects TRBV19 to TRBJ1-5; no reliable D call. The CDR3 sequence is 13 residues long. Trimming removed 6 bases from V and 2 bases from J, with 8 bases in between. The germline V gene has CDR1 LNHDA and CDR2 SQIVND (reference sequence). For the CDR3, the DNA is TGTGCCAGTAGACAGAGGGGCAATCAGCCCCAGCATTTT. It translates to CASRQRGNQPQHF. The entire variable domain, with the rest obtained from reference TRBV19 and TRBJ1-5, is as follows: DGGITQSPKYLFRKEGQNVTLSCEQNLNHDAMYWYRQDPGQGLRLIYYSQIVNDFQKGDIAEGYSVSREKKESFPLTVTSAQKNPTAFYLCASRQRGNQPQHFGDGTRLSIL.

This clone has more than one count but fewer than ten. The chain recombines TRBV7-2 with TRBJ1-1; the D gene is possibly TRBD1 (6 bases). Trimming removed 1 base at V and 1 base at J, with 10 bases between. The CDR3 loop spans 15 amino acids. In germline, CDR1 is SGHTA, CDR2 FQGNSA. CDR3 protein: CASSLGTVRNTEAFF. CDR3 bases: TGTGCCAGCAGCTTAGGGACAGTGAGGAACACTGAAGCTTTCTTT. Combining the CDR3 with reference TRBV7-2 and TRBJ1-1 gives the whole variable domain GAGVSQSPSNKVTEKGKDVELRCDPISGHTALYWYRQSLGQGLEFLIYFQGNSAPDKSGLPSDRFSAERTGGSVSTLTIQRTQQEDSAVYLCASSLGTVRNTEAFFGQGTRLTVV.

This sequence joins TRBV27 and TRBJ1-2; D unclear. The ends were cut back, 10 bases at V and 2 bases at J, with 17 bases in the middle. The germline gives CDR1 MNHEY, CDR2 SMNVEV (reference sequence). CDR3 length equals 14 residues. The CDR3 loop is CATSFGGFNYGYTF. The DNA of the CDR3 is TGTGCCACCTCGTTCGGAGGTTTCAACTATGGCTACACCTTC.

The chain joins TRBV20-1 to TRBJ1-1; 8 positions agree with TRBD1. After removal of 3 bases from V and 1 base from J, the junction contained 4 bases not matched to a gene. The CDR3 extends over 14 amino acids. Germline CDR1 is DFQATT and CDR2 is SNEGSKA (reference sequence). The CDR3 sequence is CSASNDRGNTEAFF. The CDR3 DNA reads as TGCAGTGCTAGTAACGACAGGGGGAACACTGAAGCTTTCTTT.

Here the CDR3 DNA reads TGCGCCAGCGGTTCTAGCGGGGATACCTACGAGCAGTACTTC. It encodes CASGSSGDTYEQYF. The chain combines TRBV5-1 with TRBJ2-7; TRBD2 matches at 9 bases. V trimming: 7 bases; J trimming: 2 bases; junction bases outside the gene matches: 7. This CDR3 has 14 residues. Per the germline V gene, CDR1 is SGHRS and CDR2 is YFSETQ.

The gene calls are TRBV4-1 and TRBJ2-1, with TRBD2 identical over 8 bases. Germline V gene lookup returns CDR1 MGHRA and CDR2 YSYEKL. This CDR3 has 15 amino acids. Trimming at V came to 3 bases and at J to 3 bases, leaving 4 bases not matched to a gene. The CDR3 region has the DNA TGCGCCAGCAGCCAGAGCGGGGGACTCTACAATGAGCAGTTCTTC. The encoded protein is CASSQSGGLYNEQFF.

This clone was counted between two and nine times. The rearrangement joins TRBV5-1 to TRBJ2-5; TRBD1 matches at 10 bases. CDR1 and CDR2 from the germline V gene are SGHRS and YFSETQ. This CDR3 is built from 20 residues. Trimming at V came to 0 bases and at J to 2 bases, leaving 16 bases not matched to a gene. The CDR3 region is CASSLGTDRGRANRQETQYF. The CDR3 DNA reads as TGCGCCAGCAGCTTGGGGACTGACAGGGGGCGCGCGAACCGGCAAGAGACCCAGTACTTC.

CDR3 bases: TGTGCCAGCAGTTTTTCCCCAAGCAGGGGGCTCCACGAGACCCAGTACTTC. Amino acid sequence: CASSFSPSRGLHETQYF. V usage is TRBV27 and J usage is TRBJ2-5, with 8 bases matching TRBD1. After removal of 3 bases from V and 5 bases from J, the junction contained 14 bases not matched to a gene. CDR1 is MNHEY, CDR2 SMNVEV, per germline (reference sequence). The CDR3 length is 17 residues.

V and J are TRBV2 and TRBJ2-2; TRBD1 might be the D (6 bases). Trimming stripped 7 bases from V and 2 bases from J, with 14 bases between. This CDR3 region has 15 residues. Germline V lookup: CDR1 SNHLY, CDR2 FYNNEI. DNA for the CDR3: TGTGCCAGCACGAGACAGGTTTACAACACCGGGGAGCTGTTTTTT. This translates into CASTRQVYNTGELFF.

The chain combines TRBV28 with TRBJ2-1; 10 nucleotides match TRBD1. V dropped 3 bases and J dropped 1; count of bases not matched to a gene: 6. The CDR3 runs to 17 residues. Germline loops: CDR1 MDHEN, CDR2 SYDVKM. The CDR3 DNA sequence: TGTGCCAGCAGTTTCCCCCGACAGGGGGCTTCCTACAATGAGCAGTTCTTC. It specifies CASSFPRQGASYNEQFF.

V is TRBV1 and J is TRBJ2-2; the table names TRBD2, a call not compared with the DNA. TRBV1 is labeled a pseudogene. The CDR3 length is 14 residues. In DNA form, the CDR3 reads TGCACCAGCAGCCATTTAGGAGGGTCCGGGGAGCTGTTTTTT. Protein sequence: CTSSHLGGSGELFF.

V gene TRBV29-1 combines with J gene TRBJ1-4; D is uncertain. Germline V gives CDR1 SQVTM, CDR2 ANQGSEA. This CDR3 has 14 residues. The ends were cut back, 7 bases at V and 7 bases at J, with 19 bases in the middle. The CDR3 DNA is TGCAGCGGACAACACGGCGGGGTTTCTGAAAAACTGTTTTTT. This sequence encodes CSGQHGGVSEKLFF.

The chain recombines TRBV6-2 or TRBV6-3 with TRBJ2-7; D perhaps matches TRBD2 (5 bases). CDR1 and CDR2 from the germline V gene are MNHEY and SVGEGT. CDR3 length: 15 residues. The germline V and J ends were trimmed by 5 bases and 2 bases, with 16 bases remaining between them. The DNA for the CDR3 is TGTGCCAGCAGTCCGGACTTACGTACCACCTACGAGCAGTACTTC. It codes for CASSPDLRTTYEQYF.

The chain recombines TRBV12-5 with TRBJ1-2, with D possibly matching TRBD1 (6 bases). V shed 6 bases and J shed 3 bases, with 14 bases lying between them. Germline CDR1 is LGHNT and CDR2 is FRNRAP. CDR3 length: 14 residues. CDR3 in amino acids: CASGRPGQDYGYTF. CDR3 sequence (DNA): TGTGCTAGTGGGAGACCGGGACAAGACTATGGCTACACCTTC.

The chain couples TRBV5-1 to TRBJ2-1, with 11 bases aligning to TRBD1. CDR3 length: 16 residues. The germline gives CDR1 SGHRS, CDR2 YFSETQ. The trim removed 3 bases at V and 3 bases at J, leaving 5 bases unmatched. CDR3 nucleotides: TGCGCCAGCAGCTCCACCGGGACAGGGGGCTACAATGAGCAGTTCTTC. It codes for CASSSTGTGGYNEQFF.

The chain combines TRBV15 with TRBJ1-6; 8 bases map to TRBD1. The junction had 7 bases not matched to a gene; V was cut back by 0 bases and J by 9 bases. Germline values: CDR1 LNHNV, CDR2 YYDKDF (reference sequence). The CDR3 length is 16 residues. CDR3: CATSRDRDRGTSPLHF. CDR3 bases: TGTGCCACCAGCAGAGATCGCGACAGGGGTACTTCACCCCTCCACTTT.

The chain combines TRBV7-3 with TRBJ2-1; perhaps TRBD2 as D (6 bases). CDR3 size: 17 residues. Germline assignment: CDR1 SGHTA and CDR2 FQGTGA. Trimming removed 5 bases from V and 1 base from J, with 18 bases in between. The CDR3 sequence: CASSPHDAGNSYNEQFF. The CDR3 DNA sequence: TGTGCCAGCAGCCCACATGACGCGGGAAATTCCTACAATGAGCAGTTCTTC.

The CDR3 DNA reads TGTGCCAGCAGTTATCTAGCGGGATCCTACGAGCAGTACTTC. It specifies CASSYLAGSYEQYF. The rearrangement links TRBV6-2 or TRBV6-3 to TRBJ2-7; TRBD2 matches at 9 bases. The V segment lost 3 bases and the J segment 1 base; nucleotides outside the gene matches: 1. Germline V gives CDR1 MNHEY, CDR2 SVGEGT. CDR3 size: 14 residues.